Sequencing of this TCR beta chain was carried out in a study of T cell changes during pregnancy in multiple sclerosis (dated by TCRdb to between 2018 and 2021). At the level of the whole study: In women with multiple sclerosis, the researchers looked at how the T cell repertoire shifted as pregnancy progressed.

For this clone: No antigen is known for it. Base qualities are not recorded, but no much larger clone differs from it by a single base.

Library method: the immunoSEQ multiplex PCR assay. As stored in TCRdb, this immuneACCESS dataset retains in-frame rearrangements with V and J assigned. A fraction of the clones does not appear; measured against another copy, unresolved V genes explain less than half of the discrepancy, and the remainder lacks a known reason. The sample has more than 95,000 clones on record, approximately 90% of them singletons. The ten largest clones represent around 0.84% of the sample. The V end loses 5 bases and the J end loses 2 bases, and a stretch of 11 bases separates them. The CDR3, cysteine through phenylalanine, is 14 amino acids long. The retained sequence is limited to the CDR3, 42 bases, with the frame set at the first base. The germline V gene gives CDR1 as SGHAT and CDR2 as FQNNGV.

Specimen: peripheral blood, collected after pregnancy. The sequence derives from a female donor with multiple sclerosis, enrolled in a pregnancy study. The chain is made from TRBV11-2 and TRBJ2-3; a weak D assignment points to TRBD2 (5 bases agree). The DNA is TGTGCCAGCAGCCTCCGGCGGGCCACAGATACGCAGTATTTT. This yields the protein CASSLRRATDTQYF.